This is a list of T cell receptor beta chains from one sample in a study of cytomegalovirus exposure and HLA in healthy donors. Here immunoSEQ multiplex PCR was the method, and the copy in TCRdb shows in-frame clones only, minus some. Found here are approximately 170,000 clones, roughly 84% of them singletons; the top ten hold about 1.5%. Sequenced: PBMCs. Receptors were obtained from a male donor in good health and CMV-seronegative. CDR3s include the opening cysteine and the closing phenylalanine or tryptophan. The order of the fields is clone size, J gene, D gene, V gene, CDR3 protein, CDR3 DNA. A D gene is named only where the DNA matches it firmly. A clone size is listed for some rows: how often the clone was seen (once, few, many), or a class if it is expanded.

>few|TRBJ1-5|NA|TRBV29-1
CSVGEGNQPQHF
TGCAGCGTTGGCGAGGGTAATCAGCCCCAGCATTTT
>NA|TRBJ1-2|NA|TRBV15
CATSRDRQMANYGYTF
TGTGCCACCAGCAGAGATCGACAGATGGCTAACTATGGCTACACCTTC
>once|TRBJ1-3|NA|TRBV13
CASSRVSDTIYF
TGTGCCAGCAGTCGGGTTTCGGACACCATATATTTT
>NA|TRBJ2-7|NA|TRBV7-8
CASSPITGRSYEQYF
TGTGCCAGCAGTCCCATCACAGGCAGATCCTACGAGCAGTACTTC
>NA|TRBJ1-5|NA|TRBV7-2
CASRPGGGQPQHF
TGTGCCAGCCGCCCGGGGGGGGGTCAGCCCCAGCATTTT
>NA|TRBJ2-3|NA|TRBV5-6
CASSYSDTQYF
TGTGCCAGCAGCTATAGTGATACGCAGTATTTT
>NA|TRBJ2-2|TRBD1|TRBV6-5
CASSFTTGEVVGELFF
TGTGCCAGCAGTTTTACGACAGGGGAGGTTGTTGGGGAGCTGTTTTTT
>NA|TRBJ1-2|NA|TRBV9
CASSNRGTFYGYTF
TGTGCCAGCTCCAATAGAGGGACATTCTATGGCTACACCTTC
>once|TRBJ2-3|NA|TRBV25-1
CASSERGGPRTDTQYF
TGTGCCAGCAGTGAAAGGGGGGGTCCGCGGACAGATACGCAGTATTTT
>NA|TRBJ1-6|NA|TRBV7-8
CASSLVQGPSSPLHF
TGTGCCAGCAGCTTAGTGCAGGGGCCGAGTTCACCCCTCCACTTT
>NA|TRBJ2-7|NA|TRBV5-1
CASSHTNSFDEQYF
TGCGCCAGCAGCCACACCAACAGCTTCGACGAGCAGTACTTC
>NA|TRBJ1-6|NA|TRBV27
CASSLRQVSNSPLHF
TGTGCCAGCAGTTTACGACAGGTATCGAATTCACCCCTCCACTTT
>NA|TRBJ2-1|TRBD1|TRBV10-3
CAISQTGTDNEQFF
TGTGCCATCAGCCAGACAGGGACGGACAATGAGCAGTTCTTC